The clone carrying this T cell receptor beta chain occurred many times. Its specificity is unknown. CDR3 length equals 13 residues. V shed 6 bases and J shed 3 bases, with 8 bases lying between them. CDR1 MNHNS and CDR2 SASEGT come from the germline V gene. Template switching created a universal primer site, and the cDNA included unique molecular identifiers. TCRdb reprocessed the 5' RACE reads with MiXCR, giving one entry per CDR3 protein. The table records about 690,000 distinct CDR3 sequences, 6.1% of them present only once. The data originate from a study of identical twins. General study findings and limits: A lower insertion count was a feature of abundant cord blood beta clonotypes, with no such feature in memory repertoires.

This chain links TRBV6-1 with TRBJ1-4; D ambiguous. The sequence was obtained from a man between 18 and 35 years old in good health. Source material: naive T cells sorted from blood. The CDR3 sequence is CASSLGPNEKLFF. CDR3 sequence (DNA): TGTGCCAGCAGCCTCGGGCCTAATGAAAAACTGTTTTTT.